Listed here is a single T cell receptor beta chain. Antigen unknown. These data are taken from a study of monozygotic twins with inflammatory bowel disease. Making each TCR library took around 3.5 ug of total RNA. TCRdb reprocessed the 5' RACE reads and reports one entry per CDR3 protein, with no DNA. The listing contains 150,000 to 200,000 distinct CDR3 sequences. Study-level results: T cell subtypes were not distinguishable in this analysis. Repertoires of patients may have been made more variable by differing immunosuppressive treatments. The study supported no single strong signal or clonotype linked to IBD.

CDR1 is MNHEY, CDR2 SVGEGT, per germline. The CDR3 is made up of 14 amino acids. This receptor was taken from a human donor with ulcerative colitis or Crohn's disease, or a healthy co-twin of an affected twin (not recorded which). The material sequenced was blood. The chain employs TRBV6-2 or TRBV6-3 and TRBJ2-1. The CDR3 spells CATMVDLSYNEQFF.